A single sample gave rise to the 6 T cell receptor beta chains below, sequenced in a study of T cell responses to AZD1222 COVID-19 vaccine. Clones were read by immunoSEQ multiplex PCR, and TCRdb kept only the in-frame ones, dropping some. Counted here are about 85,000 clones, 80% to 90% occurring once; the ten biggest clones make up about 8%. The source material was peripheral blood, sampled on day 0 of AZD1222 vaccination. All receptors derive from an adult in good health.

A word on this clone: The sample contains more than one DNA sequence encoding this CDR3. CDR3 protein: CASSGGGTEAFF. The CDR3 DNA is TGTGCCAGCAGTGGGGGGGGGACTGAAGCTTTCTTT. The gene calls are TRBV12-3 or TRBV12-4 and TRBJ1-1, with D possibly matching TRBD1 (5 bases). The V and J ends lost 5 bases and 5 bases respectively, with 9 bases between them. The CDR3 has 12 residues.

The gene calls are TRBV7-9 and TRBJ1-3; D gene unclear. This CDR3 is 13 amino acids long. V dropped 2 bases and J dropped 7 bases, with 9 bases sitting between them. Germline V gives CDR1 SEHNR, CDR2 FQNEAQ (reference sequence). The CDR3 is CASSLILGNTIYF. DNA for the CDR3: TGTGCCAGCAGCTTAATTTTGGGGAACACCATATATTTT.

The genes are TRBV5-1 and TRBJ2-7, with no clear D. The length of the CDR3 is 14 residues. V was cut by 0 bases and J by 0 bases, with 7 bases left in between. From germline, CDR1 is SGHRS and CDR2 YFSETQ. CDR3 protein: CASSLDWGSYEQYF. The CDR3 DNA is TGCGCCAGCAGCTTGGATTGGGGCTCCTACGAGCAGTACTTC.

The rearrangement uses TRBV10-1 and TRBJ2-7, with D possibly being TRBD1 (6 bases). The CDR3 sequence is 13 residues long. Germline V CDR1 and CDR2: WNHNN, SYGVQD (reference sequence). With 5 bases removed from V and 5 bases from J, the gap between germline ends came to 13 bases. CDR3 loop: CASSSQAGDEQYF. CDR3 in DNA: TGCGCCAGCAGTTCCCAGGCAGGGGACGAGCAGTACTTC.

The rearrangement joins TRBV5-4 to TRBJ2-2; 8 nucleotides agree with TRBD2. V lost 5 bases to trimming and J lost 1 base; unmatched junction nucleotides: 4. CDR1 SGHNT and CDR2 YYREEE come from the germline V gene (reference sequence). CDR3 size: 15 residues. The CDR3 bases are TGTGCCAGCAGGACCGGGACTAGGAACACCGGGGAGCTGTTTTTT. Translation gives CASRTGTRNTGELFF.

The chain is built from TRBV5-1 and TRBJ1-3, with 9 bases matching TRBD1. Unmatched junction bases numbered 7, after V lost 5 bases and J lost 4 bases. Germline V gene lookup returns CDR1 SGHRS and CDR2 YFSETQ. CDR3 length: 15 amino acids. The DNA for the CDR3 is TGCGCCAGCAGGTCGACAGGGGGATGGGGAAACACCATATATTTT. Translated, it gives CASRSTGGWGNTIYF.